This T cell receptor beta chain was recorded in a study of shared clonotypes between healthy human individuals. Study conclusions and caveats: It was only blood that was sampled, and tissue repertoires likely differ. It was the few donors that limited the genetic and exposure-history diversity represented.

TCRdb's table, derived via immunoSEQ multiplex PCR, lists solely in-frame clones and lacks some. The table has roughly 490,000 clones, around 80% seen once. This CDR3 has 15 amino acids. The germline gives CDR1 MNHNS, CDR2 SASEGT. V was trimmed by 2 bases and J by 7 bases, leaving 15 bases between them. Turning to this clone: Its target is unknown.

The sequence derives from a woman in her thirties or forties in good health. Some clones in this sample may be carry-over from other donors' samples. This chain uses TRBV6-1 with TRBJ1-5; D gene unclear. The sequencing input was PBMCs. The chain's CDR3 is CASSEMVVLGQPQHF. The CDR3 nucleotides read TGTGCCAGCAGTGAAATGGTGGTCTTGGGACAGCCCCAGCATTTT.